This note documents a single TCR beta chain sequence. Antigen: not known. Measured with immunoSEQ multiplex PCR; TCRdb has only the in-frame clones, and not every one. The sample holds over 65,000 clones, 89% seen once. These data belong to a study of T cell responses to AZD1222 COVID-19 vaccine. Broader study findings: As reported, nearly half of all spike-specific TCRs target variant regions that are unmutated.

The V and J ends lost 1 base and 5 bases respectively, with 10 bases between them. Germline V CDR1 and CDR2: SGHDT, YYEEEE. This CDR3 is built from 14 residues. This material consisted of peripheral blood, taken 28 days after the second AZD1222 dose. This sequence joins TRBV5-6 and TRBJ2-1, with D maybe TRBD1 (5 bases). This sequence originates from an adult who received the AZD1222 COVID-19 vaccine. The CDR3, as DNA: TGTGCCAGCAGCTTGTTTAGGGGAAACAATGAGCAGTTCTTC. Encoded protein: CASSLFRGNNEQFF.